This T cell receptor (beta chain) derives from a study of blood T cells in healthy people across ages. The CDR3 is 14 residues long. Trimming stripped 1 base from V and 10 bases from J, with 11 bases between. CDR1 and CDR2 from the germline V gene are SGHTA and FQGNSA. PCR was performed a second time for about 6 to 12 cycles using a sample-barcoded 5' primer and a J-beta primer mix. One entry per CDR3 protein results from TCRdb running MiXCR on the 5' RACE reads. This repertoire shows some 690,000 distinct CDR3 sequences, 22% found once; its top ten account for about 22%. The specimen was blood. This sequence originates from an older man in good health. The rearrangement joins TRBV7-2 to TRBJ1-6; no firm D call. The CDR3 is CASSLDGSPSPLHF. CDR3 DNA: TGTGCCAGCAGCTTAGATGGCAGTCCATCACCCCTCCACTTT. The full variable domain, rest sourced from reference TRBV7-2 and TRBJ1-6, is GAGVSQSPSNKVTEKGKDVELRCDPISGHTALYWYRQSLGQGLEFLIYFQGNSAPDKSGLPSDRFSAERTGGSVSTLTIQRTQQEDSAVYLCASSLDGSPSPLHFGNGTRLTVT.